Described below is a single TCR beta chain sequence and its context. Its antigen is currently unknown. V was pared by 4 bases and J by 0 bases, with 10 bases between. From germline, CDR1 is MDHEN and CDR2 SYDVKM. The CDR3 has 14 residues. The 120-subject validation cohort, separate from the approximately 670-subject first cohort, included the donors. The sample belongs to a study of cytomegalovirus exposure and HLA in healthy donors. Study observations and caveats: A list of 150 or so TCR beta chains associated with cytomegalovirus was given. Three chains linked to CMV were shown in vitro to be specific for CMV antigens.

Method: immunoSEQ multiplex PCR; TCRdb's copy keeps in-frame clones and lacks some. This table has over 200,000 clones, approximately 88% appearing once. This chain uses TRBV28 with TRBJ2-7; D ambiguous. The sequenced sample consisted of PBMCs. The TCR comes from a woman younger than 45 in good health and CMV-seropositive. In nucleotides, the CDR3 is TGTGCCAGCAGTTCCCGGGCTTTCTCCTACGAGCAGTACTTC. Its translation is CASSSRAFSYEQYF.